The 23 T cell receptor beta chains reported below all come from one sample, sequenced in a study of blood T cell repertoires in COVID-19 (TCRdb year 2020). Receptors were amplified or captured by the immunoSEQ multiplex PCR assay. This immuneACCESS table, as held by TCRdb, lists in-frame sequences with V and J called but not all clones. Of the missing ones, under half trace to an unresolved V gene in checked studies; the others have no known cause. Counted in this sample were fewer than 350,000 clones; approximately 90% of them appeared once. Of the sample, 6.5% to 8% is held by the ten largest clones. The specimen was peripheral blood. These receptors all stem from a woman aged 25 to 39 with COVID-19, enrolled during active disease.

This CDR3 reads CASSLLARPFYGYTF. The CDR3, as DNA: TGTGCCAGCTCCCTGCTCGCCAGGCCCTTCTATGGCTACACCTTC. This rearrangement joins TRBV6-7 to TRBJ1-2; no clear D. TRBV6-7 qualifies as an ORF whose function is uncertain. Trimming cost V 8 bases and J 4 bases, with 20 bases left between them. This CDR3 comprises 15 residues.

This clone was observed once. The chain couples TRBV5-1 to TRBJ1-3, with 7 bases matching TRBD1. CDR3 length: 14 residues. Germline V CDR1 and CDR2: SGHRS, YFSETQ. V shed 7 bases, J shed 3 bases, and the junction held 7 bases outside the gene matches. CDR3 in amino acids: CASALTGVGNTIYF. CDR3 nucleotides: TGCGCCAGCGCACTTACAGGGGTTGGAAACACCATATATTTT.

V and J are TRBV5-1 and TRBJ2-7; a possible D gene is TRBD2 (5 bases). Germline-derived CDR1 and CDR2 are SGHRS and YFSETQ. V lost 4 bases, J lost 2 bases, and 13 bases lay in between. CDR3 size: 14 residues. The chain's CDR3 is CASSARTSTYEQYF. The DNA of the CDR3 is TGCGCCAGCAGCGCTCGGACTTCCACCTACGAGCAGTACTTC.

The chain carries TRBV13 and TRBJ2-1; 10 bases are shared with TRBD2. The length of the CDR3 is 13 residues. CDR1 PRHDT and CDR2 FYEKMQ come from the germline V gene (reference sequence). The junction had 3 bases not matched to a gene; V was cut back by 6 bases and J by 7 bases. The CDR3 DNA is TGTGCCAGCAGACGGACTAGCGGTAATGAGCAGTTCTTC. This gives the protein CASRRTSGNEQFF. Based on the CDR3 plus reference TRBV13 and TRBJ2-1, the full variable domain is AAGVIQSPRHLIKEKRETATLKCYPIPRHDTVYWYQQGPGQDPQFLISFYEKMQSDKGSIPDRFSAQQFSDYHSELNMSSLELGDSALYFCASRRTSGNEQFFGPGTRLTVL.

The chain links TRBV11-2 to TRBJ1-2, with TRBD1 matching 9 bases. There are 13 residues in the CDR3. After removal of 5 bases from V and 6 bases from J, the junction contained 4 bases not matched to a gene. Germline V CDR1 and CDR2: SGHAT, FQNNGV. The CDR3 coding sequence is TGTGCCAGCAGCGCCGGGACAGGGCATGGCTACACCTTC. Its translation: CASSAGTGHGYTF.

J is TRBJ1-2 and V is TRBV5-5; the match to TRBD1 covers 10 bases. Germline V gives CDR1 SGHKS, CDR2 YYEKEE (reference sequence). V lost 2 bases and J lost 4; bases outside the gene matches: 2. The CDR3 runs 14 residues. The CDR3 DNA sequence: TGTGCCAGCAGCTTAGACAGGGGGCCCTATGGCTACACCTTC. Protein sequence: CASSLDRGPYGYTF.

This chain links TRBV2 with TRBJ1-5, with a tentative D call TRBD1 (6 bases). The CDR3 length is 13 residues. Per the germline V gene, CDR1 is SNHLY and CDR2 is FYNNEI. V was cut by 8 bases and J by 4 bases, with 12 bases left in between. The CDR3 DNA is TGTGCCAGCGGGGGACAACAAAATCAGCCCCAGCATTTT. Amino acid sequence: CASGGQQNQPQHF.

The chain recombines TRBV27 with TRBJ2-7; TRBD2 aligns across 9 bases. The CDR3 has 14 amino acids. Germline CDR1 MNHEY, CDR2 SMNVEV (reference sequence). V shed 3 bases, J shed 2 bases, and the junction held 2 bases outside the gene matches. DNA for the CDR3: TGTGCCAGCAGTTTGGGCGGGAGGGCCTACGAGCAGTACTTC. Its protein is CASSLGGRAYEQYF.

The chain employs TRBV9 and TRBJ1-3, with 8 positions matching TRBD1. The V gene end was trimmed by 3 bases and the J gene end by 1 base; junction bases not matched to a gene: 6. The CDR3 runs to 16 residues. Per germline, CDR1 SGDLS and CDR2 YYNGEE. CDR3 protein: CASSERGDRSGNTIYF. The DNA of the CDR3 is TGTGCCAGCAGCGAAAGGGGGGACAGGTCTGGAAACACCATATATTTT.

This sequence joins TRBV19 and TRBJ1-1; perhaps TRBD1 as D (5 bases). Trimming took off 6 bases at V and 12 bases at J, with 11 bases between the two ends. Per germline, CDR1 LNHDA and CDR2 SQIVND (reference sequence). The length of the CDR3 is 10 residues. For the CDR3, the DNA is TGTGCCAGTAGACGCCAGGGTTCTTTCTTT. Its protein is CASRRQGSFF.

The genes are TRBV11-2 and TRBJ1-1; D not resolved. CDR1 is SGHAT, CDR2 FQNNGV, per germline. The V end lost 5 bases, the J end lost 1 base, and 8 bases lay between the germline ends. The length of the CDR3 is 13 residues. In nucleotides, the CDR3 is TGTGCCAGCAGCAGCCACAGGAACACTGAAGCTTTCTTT. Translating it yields CASSSHRNTEAFF.

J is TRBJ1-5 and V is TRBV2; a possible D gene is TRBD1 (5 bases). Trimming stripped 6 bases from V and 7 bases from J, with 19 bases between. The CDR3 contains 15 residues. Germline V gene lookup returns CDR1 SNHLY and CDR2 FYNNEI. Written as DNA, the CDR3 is TGTGCCAGCAGCCCACTTCAGGGATTGGGACAGCCCCAGCATTTT. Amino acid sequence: CASSPLQGLGQPQHF.

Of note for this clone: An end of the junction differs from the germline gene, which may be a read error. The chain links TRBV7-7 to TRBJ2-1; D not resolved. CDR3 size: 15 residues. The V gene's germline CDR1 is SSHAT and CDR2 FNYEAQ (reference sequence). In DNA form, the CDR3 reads TGTGCTAGCAGCTTAGAGTGGAGCTCCTACAATGAGCAGTTCTTC. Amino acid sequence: CASSLEWSSYNEQFF. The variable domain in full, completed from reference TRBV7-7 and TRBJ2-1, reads GAGVSQSPRYKVTKRGQDVTLRCDPISSHATLYWYQQALGQGPEFLTYFNYEAQPDKSGLPSDRFSAERPEGSISTLTIQRTEQRDSAMYRCASSLEWSSYNEQFFGPGTRLTVL.

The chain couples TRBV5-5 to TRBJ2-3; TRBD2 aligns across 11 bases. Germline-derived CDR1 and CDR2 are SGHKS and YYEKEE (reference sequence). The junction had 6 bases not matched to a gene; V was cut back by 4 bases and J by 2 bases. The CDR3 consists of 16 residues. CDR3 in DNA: TGTGCCAGCAGCCCTCTAGCGGGAGGCTACACAGATACGCAGTATTTT. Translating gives CASSPLAGGYTDTQYF.

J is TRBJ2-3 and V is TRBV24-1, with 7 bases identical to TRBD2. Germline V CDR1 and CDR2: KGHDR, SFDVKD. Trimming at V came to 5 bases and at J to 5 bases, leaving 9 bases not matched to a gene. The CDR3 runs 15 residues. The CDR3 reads CATSGRDYRGDTQYF. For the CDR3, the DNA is TGTGCCACCAGTGGCAGGGACTACCGGGGAGATACGCAGTATTTT.

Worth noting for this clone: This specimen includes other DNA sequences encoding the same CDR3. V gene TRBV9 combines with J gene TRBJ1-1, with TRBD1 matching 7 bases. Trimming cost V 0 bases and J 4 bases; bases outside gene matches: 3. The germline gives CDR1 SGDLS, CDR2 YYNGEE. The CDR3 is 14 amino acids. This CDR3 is CASSVAPGGTEAFF. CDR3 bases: TGTGCCAGCAGCGTAGCCCCAGGGGGCACTGAAGCTTTCTTT.

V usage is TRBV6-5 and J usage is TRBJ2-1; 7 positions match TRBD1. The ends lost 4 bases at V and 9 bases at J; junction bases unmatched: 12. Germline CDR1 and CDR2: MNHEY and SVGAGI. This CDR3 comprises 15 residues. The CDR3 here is CASSSETGRVGEQFF. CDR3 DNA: TGTGCCAGCAGTTCGGAGACAGGGCGCGTGGGTGAGCAGTTCTTC.

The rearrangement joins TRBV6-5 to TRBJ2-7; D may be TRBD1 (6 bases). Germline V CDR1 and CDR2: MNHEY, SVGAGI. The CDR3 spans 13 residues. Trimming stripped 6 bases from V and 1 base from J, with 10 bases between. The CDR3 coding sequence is TGTGCCAGCAGCTCAGGACAGTCCTACGAGCAGTACTTC. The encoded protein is CASSSGQSYEQYF.

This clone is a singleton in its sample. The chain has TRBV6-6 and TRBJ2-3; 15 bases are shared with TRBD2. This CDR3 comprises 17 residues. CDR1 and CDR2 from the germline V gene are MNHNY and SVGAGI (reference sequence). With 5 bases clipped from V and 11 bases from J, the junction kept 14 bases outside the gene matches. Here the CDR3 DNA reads TGTGCCAGCAGTCCAACTGGACTAGCGGGAGGGTTAGAGGGGCAGTATTTT. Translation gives CASSPTGLAGGLEGQYF.

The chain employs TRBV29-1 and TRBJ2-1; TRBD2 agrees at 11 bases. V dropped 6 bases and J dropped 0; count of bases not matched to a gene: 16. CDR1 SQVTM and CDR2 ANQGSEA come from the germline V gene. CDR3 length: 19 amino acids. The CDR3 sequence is CSVQKGGLAAFSSYNEQFF. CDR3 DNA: TGCAGCGTCCAAAAGGGGGGACTAGCGGCATTTAGCTCCTACAATGAGCAGTTCTTC.

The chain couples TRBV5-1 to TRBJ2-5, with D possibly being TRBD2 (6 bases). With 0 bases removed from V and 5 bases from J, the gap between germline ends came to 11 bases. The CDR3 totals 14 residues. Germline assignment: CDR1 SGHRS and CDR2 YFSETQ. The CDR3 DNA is TGCGCCAGCAGCTTGGGGGGGGTCCAGGAGACCCAGTACTTC. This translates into CASSLGGVQETQYF.

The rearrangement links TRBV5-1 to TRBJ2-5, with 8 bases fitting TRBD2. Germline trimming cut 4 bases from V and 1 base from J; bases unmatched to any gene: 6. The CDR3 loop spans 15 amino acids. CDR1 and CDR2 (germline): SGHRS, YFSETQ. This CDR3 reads CASSSGLASQETQYF. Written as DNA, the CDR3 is TGCGCCAGCAGCAGTGGACTAGCCAGCCAAGAGACCCAGTACTTC.

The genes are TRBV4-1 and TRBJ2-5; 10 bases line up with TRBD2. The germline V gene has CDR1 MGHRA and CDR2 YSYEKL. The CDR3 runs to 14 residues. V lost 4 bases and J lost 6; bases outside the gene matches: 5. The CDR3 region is CASSPSSGRKTQYF. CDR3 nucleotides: TGCGCCAGCAGCCCCTCTAGCGGGAGAAAGACCCAGTACTTC.